These T cell receptor beta chains were read from a single sample in a study of vaccination and CD4 T cells after COVID-19. In TCRdb, the PCR reads were re-called with MiXCR into one record per CDR3 protein. The sample lists around 13,000 distinct CDR3 sequences, approximately 50% occurring once. Their antigens remain unidentified. The sample comprised CD4+ T cells from blood, cultured in vitro. The receptors originated from a human donor who had recovered from COVID-19. CDR3s include the opening cysteine and the closing phenylalanine or tryptophan. The order of the fields is J gene, clone size, V gene, D gene, CDR3 DNA, CDR3 protein. D genes are given only for firm matches. Size values are once, few and many counts, or a class for expanded clones, and some rows have none.

TRBJ2-1 | - | TRBV10-3 | TRBD2 | TGTGCCATCAGTGAGACTAGCGGTTTCTACAATGAGCAGTTCTTC | CAISETSGFYNEQFF
TRBJ2-7 | - | TRBV6-1 | TRBD2 | TGTGCCAGCAGTCCACTAGCGGGAATCTACGAGCAGTACTTC | CASSPLAGIYEQYF
TRBJ2-1 | - | TRBV5-4 | TRBD2 | TGTGCCAGCAGCTCGGGGGGGGTAGTTTCCTACAATGAGCAGTTCTTC | CASSSGGVVSYNEQFF
TRBJ1-1 | - | TRBV5-1 | TRBD1 | TGCGCCAGCAGCTTGGCCCTTATGACAGGGCAAGCTTTCTTT | CASSLALMTGQAFF
TRBJ1-2 | once | TRBV28 | TRBD1 | TGTGCCAGCAGGCCGGGACAGGGGGGCGGCTACACCTTC | CASRPGQGGGYTF
TRBJ1-5 | - | TRBV27 | - | TGTGCCAGCAGTTTAATAGGGGTCCAAGCCCAGCATTTT | CASSLIGVQAQHF
TRBJ2-2 | - | TRBV30 | TRBD2 | TGTGCCTGGAGTGCCGGGACTAGCGGGAGGGCCGGGGAGCTGTTTTTT | CAWSAGTSGRAGELFF
TRBJ2-7 | - | TRBV24-1 | - | TGTGCCACCAGTCCGCGGGACAACTCCTACGAGCAGTACTTC | CATSPRDNSYEQYF
TRBJ2-7 | - | TRBV6-1 | TRBD2 | TGTGCCAGCAGCCCCCCTCCGGGACTAGCGGGAGCCCTCTCCTACGAGCAGTACTTC | CASSPPPGLAGALSYEQYF
TRBJ2-3 | - | TRBV12-3/TRBV12-4 | - | TGTGCCAGCACCCCCTTTGGGGGCACAGATACGCAGTATTTT | CASTPFGGTDTQYF
TRBJ2-2 | - | TRBV5-1 | TRBD2 | TGCGCTAGCAGCCTGGCTAGCGGGAGGGCCACCGGGGAGCTGTTTTTT | CASSLASGRATGELFF
TRBJ1-2 | - | TRBV10-3 | - | TGTGCCATCAGTGAGGTGCAGGGTCCCTATGGCTACACCTTC | CAISEVQGPYGYTF
TRBJ2-7 | - | TRBV6-1 | - | TGTGCCAGCAGTCGAGACGGGAGCTCCTACGAGCAGTACTTC | CASSRDGSSYEQYF
TRBJ2-7 | few | TRBV6-1 | TRBD2 | TGTGCCAGCAGTCGAGTAGGGCTAGCGGGTTACGAGCAGTACTTC | CASSRVGLAGYEQYF
TRBJ2-7 | few | TRBV20-1 | - | TGCAGTGCTAGAGGGGAGGCCTACGAGCAGTACTTC | CSARGEAYEQYF
TRBJ1-5 | few | TRBV6-1 | - | TGTGCCAGCACCGAAGAAGCCGATCAGCCCCAGCATTTT | CASTEEADQPQHF
TRBJ1-3 | - | TRBV7-9 | TRBD1 | TGTGCCAGCAGACAGACAGGGTACTCTGGAAACACCATATATTTT | CASRQTGYSGNTIYF
TRBJ1-1 | - | TRBV6-1 | TRBD1 | TGTGCCAGCAGATCCACAGGGGTATCTGAAGCTTTCTTT | CASRSTGVSEAFF
TRBJ2-3 | - | TRBV20-1 | TRBD2 | TGCAGTGCTAGAGGGCCAGGGGAGGCTAGCGGGCACACAGATACGCAGTATTTT | CSARGPGEASGHTDTQYF
TRBJ2-7 | - | TRBV19 | TRBD1 | TGTGCCAGTAGCCGGGACAGCTCCTACGAGCAGTACTTC | CASSRDSSYEQYF
TRBJ1-2 | - | TRBV2 | - | TGTGCCAGCAGGGGGGATACAGGACAGATCTATGGCTACACCTTC | CASRGDTGQIYGYTF
TRBJ1-6 | - | TRBV24-1 | - | TGTGCCACCAGTTCGGACATTCCGAATTCACCCCTCCACTTT | CATSSDIPNSPLHF
TRBJ2-7 | - | TRBV11-1 | - | TGTGCCAGCAGCTTAGATCCGGGCATGGAGCACGAGCAGTACTTC | CASSLDPGMEHEQYF
TRBJ2-5 | - | TRBV20-1 | - | TGCAGTGCGCAGAGACCGGGCGGGAAGACCCAGTACTTC | CSAQRPGGKTQYF
TRBJ2-6 | few | TRBV25-1 | - | TGTGCCAGCAGTGAATTAGGCGGGGACCCTGGGGCCAACGTCCTGACTTTC | CASSELGGDPGANVLTF
TRBJ1-1 | - | TRBV19 | - | TGTGCCAGTAGTATAGTTCCAGGGATGAACACTGAAGCTTTCTTT | CASSIVPGMNTEAFF
TRBJ1-6 | - | TRBV20-1 | - | TGCAGTGCTAGTGAACAGCCGGATTCACCCCTCCACTTT | CSASEQPDSPLHF
TRBJ2-2 | - | TRBV6-4 | - | TGTGCCAGCAGTGTCACGAACACCGGGGAGCTGTTTTTT | CASSVTNTGELFF
TRBJ2-2 | - | TRBV23-1 | TRBD1 | TGCGCCAGCAGGCTAGGGACAGGGGGAACGAACACCGGGGAGCTGTTTTTT | CASRLGTGGTNTGELFF
TRBJ1-5 | - | TRBV7-9 | - | TGTGCCAGCAGCCAAAACGGTTATCAGCCCCAGCATTTT | CASSQNGYQPQHF
TRBJ2-1 | - | TRBV19 | TRBD1 | TGTGCCAGTAGTATCCCGGACAGGGGGCGCGGGTATGAGCAGTTCTTC | CASSIPDRGRGYEQFF
TRBJ1-1 | - | TRBV5-4 | TRBD1 | TGTGCCAGCAGCCCCCTCCGGGACAGGGTTTCATCGAACACTGAAGCTTTCTTT | CASSPLRDRVSSNTEAFF
TRBJ2-1 | - | TRBV24-1 | - | TGTGCCACCAGTGATTTGATGGCTCTACCAGATTCAATGGGGCTTAAATACAATGAGCAGTTCTTC | CATSDLMALPDSMGLKYNEQFF
TRBJ2-3 | - | TRBV4-1 | TRBD1 | TGCGCCAGCAGCCGCCTACAGGGGTCCCCCACAGATACGCAGTATTTT | CASSRLQGSPTDTQYF
TRBJ1-1 | - | TRBV6-1 | TRBD1 | TGTGCCAGCAGTGAAAGGGGGCCAACTGAAGCTTTCTTT | CASSERGPTEAFF
TRBJ1-2 | - | TRBV28 | - | TGTGCCAGCAGCGTACAGGGACGGGATGGCTACACCTTC | CASSVQGRDGYTF
TRBJ2-5 | once | TRBV19 | TRBD1 | TGTGCCAGTAGTATACGGGACAGGGGACGGGAGACCCAGTACTTC | CASSIRDRGRETQYF
TRBJ2-7 | - | TRBV6-1 | - | TGTGCCAGCAGTAGGCAGGTCCAAACCTACGAGCAGTACTTC | CASSRQVQTYEQYF
TRBJ1-3 | - | TRBV10-3 | TRBD1 | TGTGCCATCAGTGTGTTTTTTGGGACAGCCGGAAACACCATATATTTT | CAISVFFGTAGNTIYF
TRBJ2-3 | - | TRBV10-1 | TRBD1 | TGCGCCAGCAGCCGGACAGGGGTGGCAGATACGCAGTATTTT | CASSRTGVADTQYF
TRBJ2-2 | - | TRBV6-1 | TRBD1 | TGTGCCAGCGTCCCCAGGGGGCGCTTCAACACCGGGGAGCTGTTTTTT | CASVPRGRFNTGELFF
TRBJ1-6 | few | TRBV7-2 | - | TGTGCCAGCAGCAAACCGCAGGGTTTCGGTTCACCCCTCCACTTT | CASSKPQGFGSPLHF
TRBJ2-3 | few | TRBV7-2 | - | TGTGCCAGCAGCTTAGGGTATACGCAGTATTTT | CASSLGYTQYF
TRBJ1-1 | - | TRBV20-1 | - | TGCAGTGCTAGTCCCAGGGACACTCGAGCTTTCTTT | CSASPRDTRAFF
TRBJ2-2 | few | TRBV19 | TRBD1 | TGTGCCAGTAGCGAGCCGGGACAGGGAGACACCGGGGAGCTGTTTTTT | CASSEPGQGDTGELFF
TRBJ2-7 | - | TRBV6-1 | - | TGTGCCAGCAAGGGAACAGGGCGATACGAGCAGTACTTC | CASKGTGRYEQYF
TRBJ1-6 | - | TRBV20-1 | - | TGCAGTGCTAGAGAACATGGAGCGGTTTTAGGCTATAATTCACCCCTCCACTTT | CSAREHGAVLGYNSPLHF
TRBJ2-3 | few | TRBV25-1 | - | TGTGCCAGCAGTGACCGGGCCGACGGGATAATCGCTACGCAGTATTTT | CASSDRADGIIATQYF
TRBJ2-2 | once | TRBV4-1 | TRBD2 | TGCGCCAGCAGTCTAAGAAGCCAACGGGGGGGTAACACCGGGGAGCTGTTTTTT | CASSLRSQRGGNTGELFF
TRBJ2-1 | few | TRBV7-7 | TRBD2 | TGTGCCAGCAGCAAGGGACTAGCGGGGGGGTACAATGAGCAGTTCTTC | CASSKGLAGGYNEQFF